This T cell receptor (beta chain) is drawn from a study of response to subunit inactivated influenza vaccine. Study results and caveats: Each seasonal flu vaccination may recruit only limited new T cells, authors suggested.

This clonotype was counted a few times. Its specificity is unknown. Looked up from germline, CDR1 is LNHNV and CDR2 is YYDKDF (reference sequence). Trimming removed 5 bases at V and 0 bases at J, with 4 bases between. The CDR3 sequence is 12 residues long. Via MiXCR, TCRdb re-called the RT-PCR reads, giving one row per CDR3 protein. The sample comprises 500,000 or so distinct CDR3 sequences, about 15% of which are singletons, and approximately 3% rests with the top ten. The material was CD4+ T cells sorted from PBMCs, obtained around 25 months after vaccination. The TCR originated in a man aged 50 to 75 who received an inactivated influenza vaccine. This chain links TRBV15 with TRBJ2-5; D is uncertain. CDR3 coding DNA: TGTGCCACCAGCTATGACCAAGAGACCCAGTACTTC. Residues: CATSYDQETQYF.